These 27 T cell receptor beta chains were all obtained from the same sample, sequenced in a study of T-cell reconstitution after alpha-beta-depleted transplantation in children. Library preparation (for TCRbeta) was performed with unique molecular identifiers. TCRdb used MiXCR to reprocess the PCR reads, holding one entry per CDR3 protein. Of about 110,000 distinct CDR3 sequences detected, about 6.5% appear once; the ten largest clones hold 23%. Source: PBMCs, mostly from graft donor cells, taken 360 days after TCRalphabeta/CD19-depleted stem cell transplant. These receptors originate from a male patient aged 2 to 9 who had a stem cell transplant for acute lymphoblastic leukemia, so the T cells may come from the graft donor.

V usage is TRBV20-1 and J usage is TRBJ1-2; no reliable D call. CDR1 and CDR2 (germline): DFQATT, SNEGSKA (reference sequence). This CDR3 comprises 11 residues. The V end lost 1 base, the J end lost 6 bases, and 6 bases lay between the germline ends. The CDR3 DNA follows: TGCAGTGCTAGAGGCCCACATGGCTACACCTTC. It translates to CSARGPHGYTF.

Only a few counts were recorded for this clonotype. The J gene is TRBJ1-1, the V gene TRBV6-2 or TRBV6-3; 9 positions match TRBD1. This CDR3 is built from 16 residues. V dropped 4 bases and J dropped 3; count of bases not matched to a gene: 9. Germline V gives CDR1 MNHEY, CDR2 SVGEGT. The CDR3 DNA sequence: TGTGCCAGCAGTTCCTGGACAGGGGATTTCGACACTGAAGCTTTCTTT. It yields the protein CASSSWTGDFDTEAFF.

This clonotype was observed many times. This sequence joins TRBV28 and TRBJ2-5; D gene ambiguous. Germline V gene sequence: CDR1 MDHEN, CDR2 SYDVKM. V was shortened by 2 bases and J by 5 bases, with 12 bases between the two germline ends. This CDR3 is built from 14 residues. CDR3 amino acids: CASSLNLGRETQYF. The CDR3 DNA reads as TGTGCCAGCAGTTTAAATCTGGGTCGGGAGACCCAGTACTTC.

The sample holds a few counts of this clonotype. V is TRBV11-3 and J is TRBJ2-5; the D is unclear. Between the trimmed V and J ends, which lost 5 bases and 6 bases, there was a span of 16 bases. Looked up from germline, CDR1 is SGHNT and CDR2 is YENEEA. This CDR3 comprises 14 residues. The CDR3 sequence is CASSTRPGSQTQYF. CDR3 coding DNA: TGTGCCAGCAGCACTCGTCCCGGTTCGCAGACCCAGTACTTC. The complete variable domain, with remaining parts taken from reference TRBV11-3 and TRBJ2-5, reads EAGVVQSPRYKIIEKKQPVAFWCNPISGHNTLYWYLQNLGQGPELLIRYENEEAVDDSQLPKDRFSAERLKGVDSTLKIQPAELGDSAVYLCASSTRPGSQTQYFGPGTRLLVL.

This clonotype came up many times. The CDR3 sequence is CSVEDAGKHEQYF. The CDR3 bases are TGCAGCGTTGAAGATGCGGGGAAGCACGAGCAGTACTTC. The chain has TRBV29-1 and TRBJ2-7; a weak D match, TRBD2 (6 bases). The germline CDR1 and CDR2 sequences are SQVTM and ANQGSEA. The CDR3 length is 13 residues. The germline V and J ends were trimmed by 0 bases and 5 bases, with 11 bases remaining between them.

This clonotype was observed at least ten times. V and J are TRBV4-3 and TRBJ2-5; 8 bases line up with TRBD1. CDR3 size: 15 residues. Trimming cost V 4 bases and J 5 bases; bases outside gene matches: 9. Germline V CDR1 and CDR2: LGHNA, YSLEER. CDR3 sequence (DNA): TGCGCCAGCAGCCCTCGGACAGGGAGGTTCGAGACCCAGTACTTC. It codes for CASSPRTGRFETQYF.

This clonotype was seen a handful of times. The chain uses TRBV4-2 and TRBJ2-7, with 9 nucleotides matching TRBD2. V lost 0 bases and J lost 4; bases outside the gene matches: 7. Germline values: CDR1 LGHNA, CDR2 YNFKEQ. CDR3 length: 16 residues. The CDR3 loop is CASSQDHRLAEYEQYF. The CDR3 DNA reads TGTGCCAGCAGCCAAGATCATCGACTAGCGGAATACGAGCAGTACTTC.

To note about this clonotype: With a much larger clone just one base away, this may be a read error. Written as DNA, the CDR3 is TGCGCCAGCAGCCAAGTTGTCAGCATCCACGGTGAAGCTTTCTTT. This sequence encodes CASSQVVSIHGEAFF. The chain employs TRBV4-1 and TRBJ1-1, with D unclear. The CDR3 extends over 15 amino acids. Germline loops: CDR1 MGHRA, CDR2 YSYEKL. Trimming pared 1 base from V and 7 bases from J, leaving 16 bases between.

This clonotype was recorded many times. The chain carries TRBV28 and TRBJ2-7, with D hard to call. Per germline, CDR1 MDHEN and CDR2 SYDVKM. The CDR3 sequence is 12 residues long. With 3 bases removed from V and 7 bases from J, the gap between germline ends came to 10 bases. The CDR3 sequence: CASSLPGGEQYF. DNA for the CDR3: TGTGCCAGCAGTTTGCCAGGCGGAGAGCAGTACTTC.

This clonotype was found many times. V and J are TRBV19 and TRBJ2-2; D uncertain. Germline values: CDR1 LNHDA, CDR2 SQIVND (reference sequence). This CDR3 has 15 amino acids. V lost 6 bases and J lost 3, with 14 bases in between. The chain's CDR3 is CASSAPGRDTGELFF. The DNA of the CDR3 is TGTGCCAGTAGCGCCCCCGGAAGGGACACCGGGGAGCTGTTTTTT.

On this clonotype itself: The junction and the germline gene differ at one end; a read error may be behind it. V is TRBV6-2 or TRBV6-3 and J is TRBJ2-2, with D possibly TRBD1 on 5 matching bases. The CDR3 contains 12 residues. The germline V gene encodes CDR1 MNHEY and CDR2 SVGEGT. The chain's CDR3 is CTYRHNTGELFF. In DNA, the CDR3 is TGCACCTACAGGCATAACACCGGGGAGCTGTTTTTT.

As to this clonotype: This may be a read error, as it is one base from a much larger clone. The J gene is TRBJ2-2, the V gene TRBV24-1; 8 bases map to TRBD2. Germline V gene lookup returns CDR1 KGHDR and CDR2 SFDVKD. The CDR3 has 12 amino acids. The CDR3 loop is CATSRGERELLF. Written as DNA, the CDR3 is TGTGCCACCAGTAGGGGGGAGCGGGAGCTGCTTTTT.

This sequence joins TRBV11-2 and TRBJ1-6; D is unclear. The ends were cut back, 2 bases at V and 17 bases at J, with 10 bases in the middle. Germline CDR1 SGHAT, CDR2 FQNNGV. The CDR3 has 11 residues. DNA for the CDR3: TGTGCCAGCAGCTTAATCCCCGAAATCCACTTT. It yields the protein CASSLIPEIHF.

Ten or more counts support this clonotype. V and J are TRBV29-1 and TRBJ2-7; 8 bases line up with TRBD1. The CDR3 loop spans 17 amino acids. J gave up 4 bases and V 1 base, and 15 bases lay outside the gene matches. Germline V lookup: CDR1 SQVTM, CDR2 ANQGSEA. CDR3 region: CSVEGGAGQGIGYEQYF. As DNA, the CDR3 is TGCAGCGTTGAAGGGGGGGCCGGACAGGGTATAGGTTACGAGCAGTACTTC.

This clonotype has at least ten counts. The V gene is TRBV6-5, the J gene TRBJ1-1; 8 bases agree with TRBD1. Germline V lookup: CDR1 MNHEY, CDR2 SVGAGI. V was pared by 10 bases and J by 0 bases, with 10 bases of the junction left unmatched. The CDR3 covers 15 residues. The CDR3 sequence is CATSDRGSMNTEAFF. The CDR3 DNA reads TGTGCCACTTCCGACAGGGGATCAATGAACACTGAAGCTTTCTTT.

In the case of this clonotype: A much larger clone differs by one base, so this may be a read error. The CDR3 DNA reads as TGCAGCATTTACGAGGGAGGGGAGACCCAGTACTTC. Its translation: CSIYEGGETQYF. V gene TRBV29-1 combines with J gene TRBJ2-5; 7 positions match TRBD2. CDR1 and CDR2 (germline): SQVTM, ANQGSEA. V lost 8 bases, J lost 5 bases, and 8 bases stayed unmatched. The CDR3 totals 12 residues.

This clonotype was counted only a few times. The V call is TRBV28, the J call TRBJ1-2; D call uncertain. Germline CDR1 is MDHEN and CDR2 is SYDVKM. The CDR3 covers 13 residues. V gave up 5 bases and J gave up 4 bases, with 11 bases separating them. The CDR3 loop reads CASSLGPSYGYTF. In nucleotides, the CDR3 is TGTGCCAGCAGTCTTGGGCCTTCCTATGGCTACACCTTC.

Ten or more counts support this clonotype. The chain uses TRBV20-1 and TRBJ1-2; unclear D gene. The CDR3 loop spans 11 amino acids. CDR1 is DFQATT and CDR2 is SNEGSKA in the germline V gene (reference sequence). Trimming stripped 0 bases from V and 4 bases from J, with 3 bases between. CDR3 residues: CSARDGYGYTF. The CDR3 DNA is TGCAGTGCTAGAGATGGCTATGGCTACACCTTC.

The V call is TRBV4-3, the J call TRBJ1-6; tentative D call: TRBD1 (6 bases). This CDR3 comprises 16 residues. V was trimmed by 1 base and J by 10 bases, leaving 17 bases between them. Germline CDR1 reads LGHNA; CDR2 reads YSLEER. DNA for the CDR3: TGCGCCAGCAGCCAAGGCCCCGGCAGGGGAAACTCACCCCTCCACTTT. It yields the protein CASSQGPGRGNSPLHF.

This clonotype was seen many times. This chain connects TRBV13 to TRBJ2-5, with 15 bases fitting TRBD2. The CDR3 sequence is 15 residues long. The J segment lost 5 bases and the V segment lost 5 bases, leaving 3 bases of the junction unmatched. In germline, CDR1 is PRHDT, CDR2 FYEKMQ (reference sequence). CDR3 DNA sequence: TGTGCCAGCAGCGGGGGACTAGCGGGAGGTGAGACCCAGTACTTC. This sequence encodes CASSGGLAGGETQYF.

A few counts support this clonotype. This sequence joins TRBV4-1 and TRBJ2-7; D is perhaps TRBD2 (6 bases). V gave up 1 base and J gave up 4 bases, with 14 bases separating them. In germline, CDR1 is MGHRA, CDR2 YSYEKL. The CDR3 runs to 15 residues. CDR3: CASSQAQAEGYEQYF. In DNA form, the CDR3 reads TGCGCCAGCAGCCAAGCCCAGGCGGAGGGATACGAGCAGTACTTC.

This clonotype was counted at least ten times. The chain is built from TRBV4-2 and TRBJ2-7, with TRBD2 matching 7 bases. Germline V lookup: CDR1 LGHNA, CDR2 YNFKEQ. Trimming took 5 bases from V and 1 from J; bases not matched to a gene: 5. CDR3 length equals 14 residues. The CDR3 sequence: CASSGASGSYEQYF. CDR3 bases: TGTGCCAGCAGCGGGGCTAGCGGATCCTACGAGCAGTACTTC.

The CDR3 DNA is TGTGCCAGCACAGGACAGGGGGCGCGTGCTGAAGCTTTCTTT. Translating gives CASTGQGARAEAFF. The gene calls are TRBV6-1 and TRBJ1-1; 11 nucleotides line up with TRBD1. CDR3 length: 14 residues. The germline V gene has CDR1 MNHNS and CDR2 SASEGT. J gave up 6 bases and V 7 bases, and 7 bases lay outside the gene matches.

For this clonotype: One base away lies a much larger clone, so this may be a sequencing read error. This chain connects TRBV4-3 to TRBJ1-1; possibly TRBD1 for D (5 bases). CDR1 LGHNA and CDR2 YSLEER come from the germline V gene. V was clipped by 6 bases and J by 0 bases, with 8 bases between them. The CDR3 is 13 residues long. The CDR3 DNA follows: TGCGCCAGCAGTTGGGACTTGAACACTGAAGCTTTCTTT. Translation gives CASSWDLNTEAFF.

This clonotype turned up a few times. This chain connects TRBV7-3 to TRBJ2-5; 7 nucleotides match TRBD2. This CDR3 spans 16 amino acids. Germline loops: CDR1 SGHTA, CDR2 FQGTGA. After removal of 1 base from V and 4 bases from J, the junction contained 9 bases not matched to a gene. Written as DNA, the CDR3 is TGTGCCAGCAGCTTAAGTGCGTTGCGGGAGAGAGAGACCCAGTACTTC. Translation gives CASSLSALRERETQYF.

This clonotype was recorded at least ten times. This sequence joins TRBV4-3 and TRBJ1-1, with D uncertain. The CDR3 has 15 residues. Germline CDR1 and CDR2: LGHNA and YSLEER. The V and J ends lost 0 bases and 0 bases respectively, with 8 bases between them. Here the CDR3 reads CASSQDQALNTEAFF. The CDR3 nucleotides read TGCGCCAGCAGCCAAGATCAGGCCTTGAACACTGAAGCTTTCTTT.

Many counts were recorded for this clonotype. The chain has TRBV11-3 and TRBJ1-1; no firm D call. The germline gives CDR1 SGHNT, CDR2 YENEEA. This CDR3 is 14 amino acids long. V dropped 2 bases and J dropped 4 bases, with 11 bases sitting between them. CDR3 coding DNA: TGTGCCAGCAGCTTACGGGGTTCTAGCACTGAAGCTTTCTTT. Translation gives CASSLRGSSTEAFF.